This paragraph reports one T cell receptor beta chain. What it binds is unknown. V was trimmed by 2 bases and J by 0 bases, leaving 10 bases between them. The CDR3 has 16 amino acids. Germline V gene sequence: CDR1 MNHEY, CDR2 SVGAGI. Alpha and beta constant-region primers primed reverse transcription of around 500 ng RNA. Using multiplexing indices, alpha and beta chain libraries were generated apart by chain-specific third strand synthesis. Each molecule carried a 12-nucleotide identifier made of two joined random hexamers added before amplification. From the 5' RACE reads, TCRdb called clonotypes with MiXCR, one entry per CDR3 protein. Of under 5,000 distinct CDR3 sequences in the sample, around 9% were seen once. Follow-up blood was drawn about 14 weeks, roughly three months, after antiretroviral therapy began. The repertoire came from unfractionated whole blood and reflected all unsorted peripheral T cells.

The sample is drawn from a study of HIV-infected patients and healthy controls. Looking at the study overall: Total CDR3 counts per chain did not differ significantly between patients and controls.

Study-level points and caveats: Healthy control repertoires had roughly threefold more distinct CDR3s than untreated HIV+ repertoires, and higher Shannon diversity. During therapy, HIV-associated CDR3s fell significantly in frequency, while CMV-associated CDR3s did not change significantly.

The V call is TRBV6-5, the J call TRBJ1-4; D unresolved. This clonotype originated in an adult with HIV infection. Sequenced material: blood, taken during antiretroviral therapy. CDR3 nucleotides: TGTGCCAGCAGTTACAATCCATGGGCAACTAATGAAAAACTGTTTTTT. Translated: CASSYNPWATNEKLFF.